These 14 T cell receptor beta chains were all obtained from the same sample, sequenced in a study of blood T cell repertoires in COVID-19. Method: immunoSEQ multiplex PCR; TCRdb's copy keeps in-frame clones and lacks some. The sample includes around 380,000 clones, 70% to 90% of them seen just once. Source material: PBMCs or T cells enriched from blood (not recorded which). Every receptor here comes from a man between 25 and 39 years old who had recovered from COVID-19.

This chain links TRBV6-5 with TRBJ1-2; 7 bases map to TRBD1. Losses at the gene ends were 6 bases for V and 4 bases for J; bases not matched to a gene: 11. Per germline, CDR1 MNHEY and CDR2 SVGAGI. The CDR3 length is 15 residues. The CDR3 DNA sequence: TGTGCCAGCAGGCTCGACAGGGATCCGTCCTATGGCTACACCTTC. This translates into CASRLDRDPSYGYTF.

This chain connects TRBV7-6 to TRBJ2-5; no definite D call. V was shortened by 3 bases and J by 4 bases, with 9 bases between the two germline ends. Germline loops: CDR1 SGHVS, CDR2 FNYEAQ. The CDR3 has 13 residues. The CDR3 reads CASSLTLLETQYF. DNA of the CDR3: TGTGCCAGCAGCTTGACTCTGCTAGAGACCCAGTACTTC.

The gene calls are TRBV7-6 and TRBJ2-3; 14 nucleotides align to TRBD2. There are 17 residues in the CDR3. The junction had 8 bases not matched to a gene; V was cut back by 5 bases and J by 4 bases. The V gene's germline CDR1 is SGHVS and CDR2 FNYEAQ. The CDR3, as DNA: TGTGCCAGCAGCGGGCCGGGACTAGCGGGGGTAGCAGATACGCAGTATTTT. Translating it yields CASSGPGLAGVADTQYF.

This clone was detected a few times. J is TRBJ1-3 and V is TRBV6-1; D may be TRBD1 (6 bases). The V gene lost 3 bases and the J gene lost 1 base, with 10 bases spanning the gap. Germline CDR1 reads MNHNS; CDR2 reads SASEGT. The CDR3 contains 15 residues. This chain's CDR3 is CASSDDRLSGNTIYF. The CDR3 nucleotides read TGTGCCAGCAGTGACGACAGGTTGTCTGGAAACACCATATATTTT.

This clone was detected a few times. The chain recombines TRBV2 with TRBJ1-3, with no clear D. There are 17 residues in the CDR3. Looked up from germline, CDR1 is SNHLY and CDR2 is FYNNEI. Trimming took off 0 bases at V and 0 bases at J, with 12 bases between the two ends. The CDR3 here is CASSEAAGSGSGNTIYF. CDR3 bases: TGTGCCAGCAGTGAAGCGGCGGGTTCTGGCTCTGGAAACACCATATATTTT.

This clone was detected once. The chain carries TRBV25-1 and TRBJ1-6; D gene unclear. There are 13 residues in the CDR3. CDR1 is MGHDK and CDR2 is SYGVNS in the germline V gene. Trimming removed 1 base from V and 13 bases from J, with 11 bases in between. This chain's CDR3 is CASSESSVSPLHF. In DNA, the CDR3 is TGTGCCAGCAGTGAATCAAGCGTATCCCCCCTCCACTTT.

This chain links TRBV14 with TRBJ1-5, with 8 bases aligning to TRBD1. There are 14 residues in the CDR3. Per germline, CDR1 SGHDN and CDR2 FVKESK. Germline trimming cut 1 base from V and 4 bases from J; bases unmatched to any gene: 0. The CDR3 region is CASSQGTGNQPQHF. CDR3 coding DNA: TGTGCCAGCAGCCAAGGGACAGGGAATCAGCCCCAGCATTTT.

The chain recombines TRBV3-1 (or the pseudogene TRBV3-2) with TRBJ1-6; tentative D call: TRBD1 (6 bases). V dropped 2 bases and J dropped 11 bases, with 10 bases sitting between them. CDR1 is LGHDT and CDR2 is YNNKEL in the germline V gene (reference sequence). The CDR3 loop spans 13 amino acids. CDR3 sequence (DNA): TGTGCCAGCAGCCAACCAGGGGTCCCACCCCTCCACTTT. It codes for CASSQPGVPPLHF.

This chain links TRBV12-3 or TRBV12-4 with TRBJ1-2; D is ambiguous. The CDR3 has 12 amino acids. V dropped 5 bases and J dropped 5 bases, with 9 bases sitting between them. The CDR3 nucleotides are TGTGCCAGCAGTCATAGGGAGTATGGCTACACCTTC. It yields the protein CASSHREYGYTF.

The V gene is TRBV15, the J gene TRBJ2-7, with a possible D match to TRBD1 (5 bases). V was cut by 0 bases and J by 2 bases, with 11 bases left in between. CDR1 is LNHNV and CDR2 is YYDKDF in the germline V gene (reference sequence). The length of the CDR3 is 15 residues. CDR3 sequence: CATSRDREATYEQYF. The CDR3 nucleotides read TGTGCCACCAGCAGAGACAGGGAAGCAACCTACGAGCAGTACTTC. Full variable domain (missing parts from reference TRBV15 and TRBJ2-7): DAMVIQNPRYQVTQFGKPVTLSCSQTLNHNVMYWYQQKSSQAPKLLFHYYDKDFNNEADTPDNFQSRRPNTSFCFLDIRSPGLGDTAMYLCATSRDREATYEQYFGPGTRLTVT.

This clone was recorded only once. The J gene is TRBJ2-3, the V gene TRBV14, with D tentatively TRBD1 (5 bases). The CDR3 extends over 15 amino acids. Germline assignment: CDR1 SGHDN and CDR2 FVKESK. V dropped 5 bases and J dropped 0 bases, with 12 bases sitting between them. The CDR3 bases are TGTGCCAGCAGCAATCAGGGCACTAGCACAGATACGCAGTATTTT. Amino acids: CASSNQGTSTDTQYF.

With respect to this clone: The sample contains more than one DNA sequence encoding this CDR3. This chain links TRBV9 with TRBJ1-3; unclear D gene. This CDR3 comprises 13 residues. Germline V gene sequence: CDR1 SGDLS, CDR2 YYNGEE. V was pared by 0 bases and J by 4 bases, with 5 bases between. CDR3 DNA sequence: TGTGCCAGCAGCGTAGATCTCGGAAACACCATATATTTT. The encoded protein is CASSVDLGNTIYF. Full variable domain (remainder filled in from reference TRBV9 and TRBJ1-3): DSGVTQTPKHLITATGQRVTLRCSPRSGDLSVYWYQQSLDQGLQFLIQYYNGEERAKGNILERFSAQQFPDLHSELNLSSLELGDSALYFCASSVDLGNTIYFGEGSWLTVV.

Written as DNA, the CDR3 is TGCGCCAGCAGCCGCGAACCTACAGGGGACGCCTACGAGCAGTACTTC. This gives the protein CASSREPTGDAYEQYF. The chain has TRBV5-1 and TRBJ2-7; TRBD1 agrees at 7 bases. The CDR3 totals 16 residues. The germline V gene encodes CDR1 SGHRS and CDR2 YFSETQ. V trimming: 4 bases; J trimming: 2 bases; junction bases outside the gene matches: 12.

V gene TRBV2 combines with J gene TRBJ1-2; possibly TRBD1 for D (5 bases). CDR1 is SNHLY, CDR2 FYNNEI, per germline. V lost 10 bases, J lost 0 bases, and 24 bases lay in between. The CDR3 sequence is 17 residues long. In DNA form, the CDR3 reads TGTGCCATCTTCGGGGGGAGGTTGAGGAGCTCTAACTATGGCTACACCTTC. This gives the protein CAIFGGRLRSSNYGYTF. Looking up the rest from reference TRBV2 and TRBJ1-2 gives the full variable domain: EPEVTQTPSHQVTQMGQEVILRCVPISNHLYFYWYRQILGQKVEFLVSFYNNEISEKSEIFDDQFSVERPDGSNFTLKIRSTKLEDSAMYFCAIFGGRLRSSNYGYTFGSGTRLTVV.